This TCR beta chain was identified during a study of shared clonotypes between healthy human individuals. Study at large: In total, the donors were a couple of women and three men aged 18 to 49.

CD45RO-negative, CCR7-positively selected cells formed the naive CD8 fraction, excluding terminally differentiated effector memory CD45RA+ cells. Assay: immunoSEQ multiplex PCR; the TCRdb copy retains only in-frame clones and omits some. This table holds approximately 600,000 clones, 85% to 95% found once. There are 13 residues in the CDR3. Germline assignment: CDR1 SQVTM and CDR2 ANQGSEA. V was trimmed by 4 bases and J by 3 bases, leaving 10 bases between them. This TCR was sampled from a woman aged 25-40 years in good health. This rearrangement joins TRBV29-1 to TRBJ2-1, with D possibly being TRBD1 (7 bases). Sequencing was done on a sample of naive CD8+ T cells sorted from blood. CDR3: CSVGRGLYNEQFF. For the CDR3, the DNA is TGCAGCGTTGGGAGGGGGCTCTACAATGAGCAGTTCTTC.